The T cell receptor (beta chain) described here comes from a study of Graves' ophthalmopathy and Graves' hyperthyroidism. Amplification of TCR beta CDR3 regions used RNA transcripts. RT-PCR with HTBI primers came first, then second-round multiplex PCR. Via MiXCR, TCRdb re-called the multiplex PCR reads, giving one row per CDR3 protein. The data hold roughly 600,000 distinct CDR3 sequences, with just under 40% observed a single time. Germline CDR1 is MGHRA and CDR2 is YSYEKL. The CDR3 consists of 17 residues. With V trimmed by 2 bases and J by 6 bases, 8 bases remained unmatched. The sequenced sample consisted of peripheral blood or thyroid tissue (not recorded which). The gene calls are TRBV4-1 and TRBJ1-5; the match to TRBD1 covers 12 bases. This clonotype was sampled from an adult man with Graves' hyperthyroidism. The CDR3 region has the DNA TGCGCCAGCAGCCAACAGGGACAGGGGGCGCAGGGTCAGCCCCAGCATTTT. It translates to CASSQQGQGAQGQPQHF.